This is a list of T cell receptor beta chains from one sample in a study of T-cell reconstitution after alpha-beta-depleted transplantation in children. TCRdb independently ran MiXCR on the PCR reads; one entry per CDR3 protein. The table shows 250,000 to 400,000 distinct CDR3 sequences, with around 25% occurring only once. Sample: PBMCs, mostly from graft donor cells, taken 180 days after TCRalphabeta/CD19-depleted stem cell transplant. The receptor set was obtained from a male patient between 10 and 17 years old who had a stem cell transplant for acute lymphoblastic leukemia, so the T cells may come from the graft donor. Each CDR3 is given with its conserved first and last residue. The order of the fields is clone size, V gene, J gene, CDR3 length, D gene, CDR3 protein, CDR3 DNA. D genes are given only for firm matches. Expanded clones are given a class, and other clones once, few, many or no size at all.

few	TRBV6-5	TRBJ2-7	16	TRBD2	CASSYSSGGPLYEQYF	TGTGCCAGCAGTTACTCGTCGGGAGGGCCTTTGTACGAGCAGTACTTC
NA	TRBV7-6	TRBJ2-5	18	TRBD2	CASSSSGLAGGEGETQYF	TGTGCCAGCAGCTCATCTGGGCTAGCGGGAGGAGAGGGAGAGACCCAGTACTTC
NA	TRBV7-3	TRBJ2-1	14	TRBD2	CASSLSSGSYEQFF	TGTGCCAGCAGCTTAAGTAGCGGGAGCTATGAGCAGTTCTTC
NA	TRBV20-1	TRBJ2-1	15	TRBD2	CSARRTSPSYNEQFF	TGCAGTGCTAGGAGGACTAGCCCCTCCTACAATGAGCAGTTCTTC
few	TRBV15	TRBJ2-1	15	TRBD1	CATSRDRGPGNEQFF	TGTGCCACCAGCAGAGATAGGGGGCCGGGTAATGAGCAGTTCTTC
many	TRBV5-1	TRBJ2-3	16	TRBD2	CASSSLAGVSTDTQYF	TGCGCCAGCAGCTCTCTAGCGGGAGTTAGCACAGATACGCAGTATTTT
many	TRBV7-2	TRBJ2-7	14	NA	CASSLGRVSYEQYF	TGTGCCAGCAGCTTAGGCAGGGTATCCTACGAGCAGTACTTC
NA	TRBV5-4	TRBJ2-5	14	TRBD1	CASSFRDSQETQYF	TGTGCCAGCAGCTTCCGGGACAGCCAAGAGACCCAGTACTTC
NA	TRBV7-8	TRBJ2-5	14	NA	CASSLSLPEETQYF	TGTGCCAGCAGCTTAAGTCTCCCCGAAGAGACCCAGTACTTC
few	TRBV7-8	TRBJ2-7	16	TRBD1	CASSPWDRGSSYEQYF	TGTGCCAGCAGCCCATGGGACAGGGGGTCCTCCTACGAGCAGTACTTC
NA	TRBV5-4	TRBJ2-7	16	NA	CASSSPTGEGPYEQYF	TGTGCCAGCAGCTCCCCCACAGGGGAGGGACCCTACGAGCAGTACTTC
NA	TRBV9	TRBJ2-3	14	NA	CASSALHPIDTQYF	TGTGCCAGCAGCGCCTTACACCCGATAGATACGCAGTATTTT
few	TRBV20-1	TRBJ2-1	17	TRBD2	CSARDRVAAGGIPEQFF	TGCAGTGCTAGAGATAGGGTGGCAGCGGGAGGGATACCGGAGCAGTTCTTC
few	TRBV7-8	TRBJ1-1	13	NA	CASSLGGVVEAFF	TGTGCCAGCAGCTTGGGCGGGGTCGTTGAAGCTTTCTTT
NA	TRBV10-1	TRBJ2-2	16	TRBD1	CASSHDRAANTGELFF	TGCGCCAGCAGCCATGACAGGGCCGCGAACACCGGGGAGCTGTTTTTT
few	TRBV29-1	TRBJ2-3	15	NA	CSVEALGVGTDTQYF	TGCAGCGTTGAAGCCCTGGGGGTAGGGACAGATACGCAGTATTTT
NA	TRBV12-3/TRBV12-4	TRBJ2-7	16	NA	CASSLATLAISCEQYF	TGTGCCAGCAGTTTAGCGACCCTAGCGATAAGCTGCGAGCAGTACTTC
few	TRBV5-6	TRBJ1-1	14	NA	CASSNYYRDTEAFF	TGTGCCAGCAGCAACTACTACAGAGACACTGAAGCTTTCTTT
NA	TRBV27	TRBJ1-5	15	NA	CASSVLGRRDQPQHF	TGTGCCAGCAGTGTGCTAGGACGGCGGGATCAGCCCCAGCATTTT
NA	TRBV12-3/TRBV12-4	TRBJ2-7	17	TRBD2	CASSLNPLGSGVYEQYF	TGTGCCAGCAGTTTAAACCCCCTGGGCAGCGGGGTTTACGAGCAGTACTTC
few	TRBV5-1	TRBJ2-1	13	NA	CASSLPPRNEQFF	TGCGCCAGCAGCCTACCCCCAAGGAATGAGCAGTTCTTC
few	TRBV27	TRBJ1-1	17	TRBD1	CASSYEDRGKGTTEAFF	TGTGCCAGCAGCTATGAGGACAGGGGAAAAGGAACGACTGAAGCTTTCTTT
NA	TRBV11-1	TRBJ2-7	16	NA	CASSLSPRGAAYEQYF	TGTGCCAGCAGCCTCAGCCCCCGGGGGGCGGCCTACGAGCAGTACTTC
many	TRBV6-5	TRBJ2-3	14	NA	CASSYSAGTDTQYF	TGTGCCAGCAGTTACTCGGCTGGCACAGATACGCAGTATTTT